This T cell receptor beta chain is drawn from a study of blood T cell repertoires in COVID-19. The repertoire was sequenced with immunoSEQ multiplex PCR; TCRdb's copy has only in-frame clones and lacks some. The sample has approximately 300,000 clones; more than 70% are singletons. Trimming took off 0 bases at V and 6 bases at J, with 15 bases between the two ends. CDR3 length equals 15 residues. Per germline, CDR1 SGHRS and CDR2 YFSETQ. Material: PBMCs or T cells enriched from blood (not recorded which). The sequence was collected from a woman in her thirties who had recovered from COVID-19. The V and J genes are TRBV5-1 and TRBJ1-1; D call uncertain. Here the CDR3 reads CASSLEYSGLAEAFF. CDR3 DNA: TGCGCCAGCAGCTTGGAATACTCGGGGTTGGCTGAAGCTTTCTTT.